This TCR beta chain was documented in a study of T cells in localized non-small cell lung cancer. In this sample, this clone turned up a few times. The data were produced by immunoSEQ multiplex PCR, yet TCRdb's version contains in-frame clones alone and is incomplete. The top ten clones hold around a third of a sample with approximately 31,000 clones, around 73% of them seen once. This sequence was found in a male donor older than 55 with stage II squamous cell lung carcinoma. The sequencing here drew on peripheral blood, taken before any cancer treatment.

The CDR3 protein is CASSSDSQTNEQFF. CDR3 in DNA: TGTGCCAGCAGCTCGGACAGTCAGACCAATGAGCAGTTCTTC. This chain uses TRBV9 with TRBJ2-1; weak D call: TRBD1 (6 bases). CDR1 is SGDLS, CDR2 YYNGEE, per germline. The V end was cut by 4 bases, the J end by 6 bases, with 14 bases between. This CDR3 spans 14 amino acids. Using reference TRBV9 and TRBJ2-1 for the parts outside the CDR3, the full variable domain is DSGVTQTPKHLITATGQRVTLRCSPRSGDLSVYWYQQSLDQGLQFLIQYYNGEERAKGNILERFSAQQFPDLHSELNLSSLELGDSALYFCASSSDSQTNEQFFGPGTRLTVL.